The clone carrying this T cell receptor (beta chain) was observed a single time. Its antigen remains unidentified. This CDR3 region has 14 residues. The V gene's germline CDR1 is KGHSH and CDR2 LQKENI. J lost 7 bases, V lost 2 bases, and 3 bases had no gene match. Researchers reported that TCR beta cDNA libraries carried unique molecular identifiers. Each batch of 1 to 10 million T cells produced hundreds of thousands of cDNA molecules. TCRdb recomputed calls from the PCR reads with MiXCR, one row per CDR3 protein. The sample records 820,000 or so distinct CDR3 sequences, approximately 57% being singletons. The sample is drawn from a study of post-analysis software for immune sequencing data. Study-level results: When patients were compared with controls, four to six TRBV segments were more frequent, TRBV5-6, TRBV5-1 and TRBV20-1 among them.

The V and J genes are TRBV18 and TRBJ2-1; 9 positions match TRBD2. Material: blood. This TCR derives from a girl aged 10 to 17 with multiple sclerosis. Written as DNA, the CDR3 is TGTGCCAGCTCACCATGGACTAGCGAAAATGAGCAGTTCTTC. This sequence encodes CASSPWTSENEQFF.